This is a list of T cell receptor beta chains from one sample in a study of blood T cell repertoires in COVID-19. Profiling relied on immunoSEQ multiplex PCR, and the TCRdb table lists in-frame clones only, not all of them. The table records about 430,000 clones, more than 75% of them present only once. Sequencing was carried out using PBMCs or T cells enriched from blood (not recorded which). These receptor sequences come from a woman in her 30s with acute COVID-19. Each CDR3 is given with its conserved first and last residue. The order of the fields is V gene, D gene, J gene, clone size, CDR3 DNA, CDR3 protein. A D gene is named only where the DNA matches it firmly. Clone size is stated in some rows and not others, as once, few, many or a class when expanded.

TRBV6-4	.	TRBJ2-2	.	TGTGCCAGCAGTGACACCTCAGGCGGGGAGCTGTTTTTT	CASSDTSGGELFF
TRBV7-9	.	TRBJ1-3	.	TGTGCCAGCAGCTTCCGTGAGACAGAAGGAAACACCATATATTTT	CASSFRETEGNTIYF
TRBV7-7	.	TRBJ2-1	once	TGTGCCAGCAGCTTAGCAGGGGGAGTGGGCAGTGAGCAGTTCTTC	CASSLAGGVGSEQFF
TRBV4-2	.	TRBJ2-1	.	TGTGCCAGCAGCCAAGGCCCCCTAGCGAATGAGCAGTTCTTC	CASSQGPLANEQFF
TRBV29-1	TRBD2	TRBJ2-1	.	TGCAGCGCCGCGGGACTAGCGGGGGGGCCGAGTGAGCAGTTCTTC	CSAAGLAGGPSEQFF
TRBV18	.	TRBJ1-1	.	TGTGCCAGCTCCCCGAGCGCAGGACTTAACACTGAAGCTTTCTTT	CASSPSAGLNTEAFF
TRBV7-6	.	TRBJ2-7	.	TGTGCCAGCAGCTTAGGGGGCGCCGACCCCTACGAGCAGTACTTC	CASSLGGADPYEQYF
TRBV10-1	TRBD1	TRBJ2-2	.	TGCGCCAGCAATACGGGACAGGGTGGCACCGGGGAGCTGTTTTTT	CASNTGQGGTGELFF
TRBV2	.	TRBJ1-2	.	TGTGCCAGCAGTGTCGATGGAGCCGGTGGCTACACCTTC	CASSVDGAGGYTF
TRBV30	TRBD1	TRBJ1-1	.	TGTGCCTGGAGTTCGCAGGGGGGCATCACTGAAGCTTTCTTT	CAWSSQGGITEAFF
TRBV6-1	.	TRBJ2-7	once	TGTGCCAGCAGTGACACTAGAACCGAGCAGTACTTC	CASSDTRTEQYF
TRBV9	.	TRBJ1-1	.	TGTGCCAGCAGCGTATCCCCGGAGGGGAAGAACACTGAAGCTTTCTTT	CASSVSPEGKNTEAFF
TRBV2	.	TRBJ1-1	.	TGTGCCAGCAGGCCCCGGGGTGGGGTGAACACTGAAGCTTTCTTT	CASRPRGGVNTEAFF
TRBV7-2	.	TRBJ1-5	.	TGTGCCAGCAGCTTAGAACCGCAGAAGCCCCAGCATTTT	CASSLEPQKPQHF
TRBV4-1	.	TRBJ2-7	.	TGCGCCAGCAGCCATTCGACTACAGGGAGTTACGAGCAGTACTTC	CASSHSTTGSYEQYF
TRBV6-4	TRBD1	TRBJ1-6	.	TGTGCCAGCAGCCCCGGACAGGGTCGGAATTCACCCCTCCACTTT	CASSPGQGRNSPLHF
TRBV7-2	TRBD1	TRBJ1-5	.	TGTGCCAGCAGCTACGGACAGGGGGGTCAGCCCCAGCATTTT	CASSYGQGGQPQHF
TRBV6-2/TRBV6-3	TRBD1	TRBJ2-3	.	TGTGCCAGCAGTTACGCCGGGACAGGGAATGAGAGGGCCACAGATACGCAGTATTTT	CASSYAGTGNERATDTQYF